This T cell receptor (beta chain) originates from a study of blood T cell repertoires in COVID-19. At the level of the study: PBMCs, B-cell-depleted T cells, or T cells provided the cDNA or gDNA that made up the material.

Only one count was recorded for this clone. This CDR3 region has 13 residues. CDR1 is MNHEY, CDR2 SVGAGI, per germline. The V gene lost 11 bases and the J gene lost 5 bases, with 13 bases spanning the gap. Per the study methods: For nucleated cells, counts were estimated from reference gene primer amplification. Assay used: immunoSEQ multiplex PCR; TCRdb lists only in-frame clones, some missing. V, J and clone size derive from that table, while D and trimming were established from the DNA sequence. The sample has 200,000 to 250,000 clones, 82% seen once. Membership in each cohort depended on participant-reported clinical history. The recovered donors of Cohort 3 showed two negative PCRs, clearance, or symptom resolution.

The TCR originated in a woman aged 60 to 75 who had recovered from COVID-19. The sample was PBMCs or T cells enriched from blood (not recorded which). The chain is built from TRBV6-5 and TRBJ1-6; TRBD1 might be the D (6 bases). In DNA, the CDR3 is TGTGCCTCCTCCAGGACAGATAATTCACCCCTCCACTTT. Protein sequence: CASSRTDNSPLHF.